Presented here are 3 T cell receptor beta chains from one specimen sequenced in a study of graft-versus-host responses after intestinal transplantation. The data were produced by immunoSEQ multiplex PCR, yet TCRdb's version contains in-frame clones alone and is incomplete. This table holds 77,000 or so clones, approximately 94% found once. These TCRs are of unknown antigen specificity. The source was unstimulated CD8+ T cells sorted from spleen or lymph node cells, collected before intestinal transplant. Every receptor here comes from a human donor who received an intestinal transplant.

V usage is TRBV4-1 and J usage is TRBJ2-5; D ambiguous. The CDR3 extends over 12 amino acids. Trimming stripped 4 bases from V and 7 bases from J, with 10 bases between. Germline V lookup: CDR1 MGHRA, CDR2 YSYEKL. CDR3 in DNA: TGCGCCAGCAGCCGCTTCTGGGGGACCCAGTACTTC. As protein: CASSRFWGTQYF.

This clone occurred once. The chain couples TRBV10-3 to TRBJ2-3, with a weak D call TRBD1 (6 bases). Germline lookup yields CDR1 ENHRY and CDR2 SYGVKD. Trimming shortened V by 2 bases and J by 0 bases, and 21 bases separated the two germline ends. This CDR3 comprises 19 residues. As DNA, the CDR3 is TGTGCCATCAGTGAGCGCCAAATTACAGGGCCTCCCAGCACAGATACGCAGTATTTT. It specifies CAISERQITGPPSTDTQYF.

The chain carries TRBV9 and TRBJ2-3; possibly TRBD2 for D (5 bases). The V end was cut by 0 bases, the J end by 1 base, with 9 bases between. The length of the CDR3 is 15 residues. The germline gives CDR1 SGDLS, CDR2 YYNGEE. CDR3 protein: CASSVDLAGTDTQYF. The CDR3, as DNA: TGTGCCAGCAGCGTAGATCTAGCAGGCACAGATACGCAGTATTTT.